This T cell receptor beta chain was sequenced in a study of long-term antiretroviral therapy in people with HIV. Runs used v3.0 of the immunoSEQ assay and were done at survey level. The repertoire was sequenced with immunoSEQ multiplex PCR; TCRdb's copy has only in-frame clones and lacks some. The sample has under 40,000 clones; 75% to 85% are singletons. Findings and caveats of the study: Repertoires looked antigen-experienced, with only a slight naive shift after ART. Pre-ART clonal expansions dominated every time point's repertoire.

V was shortened by 2 bases and J by 4 bases, with 9 bases between the two germline ends. This CDR3 is 14 amino acids long. Germline V gene data show CDR1 as MNHNS and CDR2 as SASEGT. This clone was counted only a few times. Its antigen is unknown. For each donor, at least one pre-ART and at least two post-ART PBMC samples were available. Each HIV participant was treated in the United States. The rearrangement joins TRBV6-1 to TRBJ2-1; the D gene is possibly TRBD2 (6 bases). This TCR derives from a man younger than 30 with HIV. The starting material was unsorted PBMCs, obtained 0.3 years after starting antiretroviral therapy. CDR3 loop: CASSEWGVYNEQFF. CDR3 in DNA: TGTGCCAGCAGTGAATGGGGGGTTTACAATGAGCAGTTCTTC.